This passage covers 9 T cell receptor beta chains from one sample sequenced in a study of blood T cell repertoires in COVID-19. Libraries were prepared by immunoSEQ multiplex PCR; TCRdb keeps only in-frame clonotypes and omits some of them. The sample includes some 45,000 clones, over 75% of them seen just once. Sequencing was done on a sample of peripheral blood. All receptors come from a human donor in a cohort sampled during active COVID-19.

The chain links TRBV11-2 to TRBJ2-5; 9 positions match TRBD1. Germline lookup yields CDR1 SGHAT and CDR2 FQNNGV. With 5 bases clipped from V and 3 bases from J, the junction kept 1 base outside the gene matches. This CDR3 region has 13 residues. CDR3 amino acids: CASSRDREETQYF. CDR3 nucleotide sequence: TGTGCCAGCAGCCGGGACAGGGAAGAGACCCAGTACTTC. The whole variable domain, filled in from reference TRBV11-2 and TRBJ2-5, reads EAGVAQSPRYKIIEKRQSVAFWCNPISGHATLYWYQQILGQGPKLLIQFQNNGVVDDSQLPKDRFSAERLKGVDSTLKIQPAKLEDSAVYLCASSRDREETQYFGPGTRLLVL.

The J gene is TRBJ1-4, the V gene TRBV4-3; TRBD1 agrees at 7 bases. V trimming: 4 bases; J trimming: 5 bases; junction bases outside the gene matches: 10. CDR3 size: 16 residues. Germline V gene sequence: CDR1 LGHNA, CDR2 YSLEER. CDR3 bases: TGCGCCAGCAGCCGCCGGACAGGCGAACAAAATGAAAAACTGTTTTTT. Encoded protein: CASSRRTGEQNEKLFF.

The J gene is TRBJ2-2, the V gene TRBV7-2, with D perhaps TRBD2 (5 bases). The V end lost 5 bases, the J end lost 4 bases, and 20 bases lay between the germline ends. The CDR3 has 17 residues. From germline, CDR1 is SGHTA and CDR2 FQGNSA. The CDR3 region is CASSTSSAVRGTGELFF. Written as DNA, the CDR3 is TGTGCCAGCAGCACAAGCTCGGCGGTCCGGGGCACCGGGGAGCTGTTTTTT.

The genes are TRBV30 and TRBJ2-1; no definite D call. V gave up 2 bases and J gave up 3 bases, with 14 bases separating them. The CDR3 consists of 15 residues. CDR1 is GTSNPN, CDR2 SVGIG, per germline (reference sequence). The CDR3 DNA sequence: TGTGCCTGGAGTTCAGACTCTCGAGGCTACAATGAGCAGTTCTTC. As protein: CAWSSDSRGYNEQFF.

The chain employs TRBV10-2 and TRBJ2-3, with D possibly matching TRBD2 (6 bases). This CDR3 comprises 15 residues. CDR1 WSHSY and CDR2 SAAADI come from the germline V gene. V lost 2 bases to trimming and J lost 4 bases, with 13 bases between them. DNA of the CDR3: TGCGCCAGCAGTGAGGGCGGGATGATCGCAGATACGCAGTATTTT. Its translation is CASSEGGMIADTQYF.

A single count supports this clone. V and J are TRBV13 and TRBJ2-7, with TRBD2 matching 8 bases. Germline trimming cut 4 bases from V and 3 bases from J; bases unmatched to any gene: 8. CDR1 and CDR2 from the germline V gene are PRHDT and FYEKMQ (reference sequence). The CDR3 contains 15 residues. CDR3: CASSSTSGSDYEQYF. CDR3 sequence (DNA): TGTGCCAGCAGCTCCACCAGCGGGAGCGACTACGAGCAGTACTTC.

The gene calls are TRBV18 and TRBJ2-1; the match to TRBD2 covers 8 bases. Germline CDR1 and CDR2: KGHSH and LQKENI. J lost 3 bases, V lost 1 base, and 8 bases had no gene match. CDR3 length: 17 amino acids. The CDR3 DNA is TGTGCCAGCTCACCACTATTAAGGCGGGAGGACTACAATGAGCAGTTCTTC. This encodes CASSPLLRREDYNEQFF.

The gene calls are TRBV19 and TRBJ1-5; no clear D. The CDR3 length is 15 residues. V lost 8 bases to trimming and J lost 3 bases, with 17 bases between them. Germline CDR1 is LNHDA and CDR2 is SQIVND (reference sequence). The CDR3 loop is CASALVALYNQPQHF. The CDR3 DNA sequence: TGTGCCAGTGCTTTAGTCGCTCTTTACAATCAGCCCCAGCATTTT.

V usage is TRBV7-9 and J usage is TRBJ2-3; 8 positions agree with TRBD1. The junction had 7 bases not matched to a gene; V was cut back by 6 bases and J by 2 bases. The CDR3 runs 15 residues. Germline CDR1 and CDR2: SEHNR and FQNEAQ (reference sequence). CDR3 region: CASRPNRGNTDTQYF. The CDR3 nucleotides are TGTGCCAGCAGGCCTAACAGGGGGAACACAGATACGCAGTATTTT.